This TCR beta chain was sequenced for a study of blood T cell repertoires in COVID-19 (TCRdb year 2020). In terms of the full investigation: Samples covering the acute and convalescent phases of COVID-19 were provided by collaborators in the United States, Italy and Spain. Subjects who had been exposed to COVID-19, were actively infected with it, or had recovered from it provided the deeply sampled blood TCRbeta repertoires that made up the dataset. The prospective study material was composed of cDNA or gDNA derived from T cells, B-cell-depleted T cells, or PBMCs. Nearly every sample came with metadata listing a de-identified subject ID, COVID-19 status, age in years and sex. Where HLA class I and class II types were available, the types were taken from metadata supplied by the sample provider, not from assay-based typing. The repertoires were released in a freely available public database intended as a resource for research on the immune response to SARS-CoV-2. The samples were drawn from two sources: the first 160 participants of the ongoing ImmuneRACE study, and 950 to 1,500 subjects contributed by 6 global collaborators. Study-wide findings and limitations: How much clinical and demographic metadata was included differed by source and by participant, and the metadata was provided uncurated.

Whole blood was collected in K2EDTA tubes by collaborating institutions according to the institutions' own protocols. For TCRbeta analysis, collaborators shipped samples in one of three forms: frozen whole blood, isolated PBMCs, or DNA extracted from either of those sample types. Its CDR3 holds 15 amino acids, cysteine through phenylalanine. Solely the CDR3 DNA is kept, with 45 bases framed from the first base. The germline V gene (reference sequence) sets CDR1 to GTSNPN and CDR2 to SVGIG. Trimming takes 3 bases off V and 9 bases off J; junction bases not matched to a gene: 13. This clone was seen a single time. Its antigen is currently not known. Nothing much larger sits one base from this clone, and base qualities are not available. The immunoSEQ Assay, a bias-controlled multiplex PCR, was used to amplify TCRbeta CDR3 regions from genomic DNA. Per the source publication's procedure: Within the assay, amplification of reference gene primers was used to estimate how many nucleated cells each sample contained. Sequence reads were collapsed and filtered to measure the absolute abundance of every unique TCRbeta CDR3 rearrangement. Productive Simpson clonality was computed per sample as the square root of Simpson's diversity index over productive rearrangements. TCRdb took this table from immuneACCESS and kept in-frame rearrangements with V and J called. Such tables lack part of the clones; where checked against another copy, unresolved V genes explain under half of the gap, and the rest is unexplained. The V and J calls and clone size are taken from that table; D and trimming were inferred from the DNA. A total of roughly 81,000 clones appear in this sample, 89% of them only once. The ten most abundant clones make up 12% of the sample.

The V and J genes are TRBV30 and TRBJ1-5; 8 middle bases align to TRBD1. This receptor was taken from a man aged 65 to 79 with active or convalescent COVID-19. Material for sequencing was peripheral blood. The CDR3 reads CAWSNQPGQVTPQHF. The DNA is as follows: TGTGCCTGGAGCAATCAGCCGGGACAGGTTACGCCCCAGCATTTT.